The next 12 T cell receptor beta chains were all read from a single sample in a study of T-cell reconstitution after alpha-beta-depleted transplantation in children. Whole-study results and caveats: When one year had passed after transplant, most T-cell counts and diversity came from newly produced T cells.

Molecular barcoding with unique molecular identifiers was used for the TCRbeta library. TCRdb reprocessed the PCR reads via MiXCR and lists one record per CDR3 protein. The sample has some 300,000 distinct CDR3 sequences; around 7.1% are singletons. Antigen specificity for these receptors is unknown. The sequencing here drew on peripheral blood, taken 360 days after TCRalphabeta/CD19-depleted stem cell transplant. These receptors were taken from a female patient under 10 years old who had a stem cell transplant for Fanconi anemia, so the T cells may come from the graft donor.

The sample holds many counts of this clonotype. V and J are TRBV20-1 and TRBJ2-3, with no clear D. Trimming removed 1 base at V and 3 bases at J, with 5 bases between. This CDR3 is 12 amino acids long. The germline V gene encodes CDR1 DFQATT and CDR2 SNEGSKA (reference sequence). CDR3: CSARGPTDTQYF. CDR3 in DNA: TGCAGTGCTAGAGGGCCTACAGATACGCAGTATTTT.

This clonotype appeared a few times. The V call is TRBV6-1, the J call TRBJ2-3; D unresolved. V lost 6 bases, J lost 4 bases, and 17 bases lay in between. CDR1 MNHNS and CDR2 SASEGT come from the germline V gene. The CDR3 extends over 15 amino acids. The CDR3 DNA reads TGTGCCAGCAGACGTCTAACAAGGGCAGCAGATACGCAGTATTTT. Translated, it gives CASRRLTRAADTQYF.

The chain employs TRBV28 and TRBJ2-7, with 13 bases identical to TRBD2. This CDR3 spans 17 amino acids. V gave up 5 bases and J gave up 2 bases; unmatched junction bases: 9. Germline V gives CDR1 MDHEN, CDR2 SYDVKM. The CDR3 DNA reads TGTGCCAGCAGTCTCCAGATTGGACTAGCGGGGGCCTACGAGCAGTACTTC. Protein: CASSLQIGLAGAYEQYF. Drawing the rest from reference TRBV28 and TRBJ2-7, the complete variable domain is DVKVTQSSRYLVKRTGEKVFLECVQDMDHENMFWYRQDPGLGLRLIYFSYDVKMKEKGDIPEGYSVSREKKERFSLILESASTNQTSMYLCASSLQIGLAGAYEQYFGPGTRLTVT.

V and J are TRBV25-1 and TRBJ2-1; 12 bases line up with TRBD2. The germline gives CDR1 MGHDK, CDR2 SYGVNS. CDR3 length equals 14 residues. V was pared by 6 bases and J by 11 bases, with 8 bases of the junction left unmatched. In DNA, the CDR3 is TGTGCCAGCAGCCCGGGACTAGCGGGCTCCAAGCAGTTCTTC. Encoded protein: CASSPGLAGSKQFF.

This clonotype has more than one count but fewer than ten. The chain couples TRBV19 to TRBJ1-1; D unresolved. CDR3 size: 11 residues. V was clipped by 3 bases and J by 7 bases, with 6 bases between them. Germline CDR1 reads LNHDA; CDR2 reads SQIVND (reference sequence). The CDR3 sequence: CASSMHGEAFF. In DNA, the CDR3 is TGTGCCAGTAGTATGCACGGTGAAGCTTTCTTT.

The chain joins TRBV20-1 to TRBJ2-2, with TRBD1 identical over 9 bases. The CDR3 consists of 14 residues. Per germline, CDR1 DFQATT and CDR2 SNEGSKA (reference sequence). V lost 5 bases to trimming and J lost 1 base; unmatched junction nucleotides: 2. The DNA of the CDR3 is TGCAGTGCTGGACAGGGGCTGAACACCGGGGAGCTGTTTTTT. This codes for CSAGQGLNTGELFF.

A word on this clonotype: A read error may produce the germline difference seen at one junction end. The rearrangement links TRBV6-1 to TRBJ2-3, with no clear D. The V gene's germline CDR1 is MNHNS and CDR2 SASEGT. The CDR3 sequence is 11 residues long. The CDR3 region is CASTMSRMPHF. The CDR3 nucleotides read TGTGCCAGCACTATGTCTAGGATGCCCCATTTT.

The sample holds many counts of this clonotype. The rearrangement links TRBV25-1 to TRBJ1-5; unclear D gene. Germline V lookup: CDR1 MGHDK, CDR2 SYGVNS. This CDR3 has 13 residues. With 1 base removed from V and 6 bases from J, the gap between germline ends came to 7 bases. This CDR3 is CASSELDGQPQHF. The CDR3 DNA is TGTGCCAGCAGTGAATTAGACGGTCAGCCCCAGCATTTT.

This clonotype has a count of ten or more. The chain combines TRBV12-3 or TRBV12-4 with TRBJ1-1; D gene unclear. The CDR3 contains 13 residues. V lost 3 bases and J 0 bases, leaving 5 bases between the germline ends. DNA for the CDR3: TGTGCCAGCAGTTTCGGGCTGAACACTGAAGCTTTCTTT. This translates into CASSFGLNTEAFF.

The chain carries TRBV11-2 and TRBJ2-5; TRBD2 matches 7 bases. CDR3 length: 14 residues. Germline CDR1 reads SGHAT; CDR2 reads FQNNGV. Trimming took 5 bases from V and 2 from J; bases not matched to a gene: 5. Written as DNA, the CDR3 is TGTGCCAGCAGCACCCCGCGGGGGCAAGAGACCCAGTACTTC. Encoded protein: CASSTPRGQETQYF.

At least ten counts were recorded for this clonotype. The rearrangement uses TRBV28 and TRBJ1-5; the D gene is possibly TRBD1 (5 bases). Germline lookup yields CDR1 MDHEN and CDR2 SYDVKM. Trimming left V 8 bases short and J 1 base short, with 12 bases between. The CDR3 runs to 14 residues. CDR3 protein: CASLRVESNQPQHF. The CDR3 nucleotides are TGTGCCAGCCTCAGGGTGGAAAGCAATCAGCCCCAGCATTTT.

The DNA of the CDR3 is TGTGCCAGCAGTTTTCTCCCGGGACAATCGAACACCGGGGAGCTGTTTTTT. Translating it yields CASSFLPGQSNTGELFF. The J gene is TRBJ2-2, the V gene TRBV12-3 or TRBV12-4; weak D call: TRBD1 (6 bases). V was trimmed by 3 bases and J by 0 bases, leaving 14 bases between them. The CDR3 spans 17 residues.